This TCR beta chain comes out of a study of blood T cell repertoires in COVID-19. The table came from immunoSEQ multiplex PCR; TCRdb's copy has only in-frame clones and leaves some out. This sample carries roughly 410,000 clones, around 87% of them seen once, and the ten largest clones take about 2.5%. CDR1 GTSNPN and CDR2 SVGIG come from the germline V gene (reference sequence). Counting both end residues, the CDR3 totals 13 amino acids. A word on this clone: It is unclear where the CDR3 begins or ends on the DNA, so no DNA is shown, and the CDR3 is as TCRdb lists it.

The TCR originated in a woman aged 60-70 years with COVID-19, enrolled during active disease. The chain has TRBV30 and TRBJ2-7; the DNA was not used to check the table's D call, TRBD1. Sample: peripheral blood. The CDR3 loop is CAWSVGRGTAKGF.